The 20 T cell receptor beta chains below come from one sample, sequenced in a study of T cell changes during pregnancy in multiple sclerosis. This table comes from immunoSEQ multiplex PCR, and its TCRdb copy is limited to in-frame clones, with some not included. The sample holds roughly 16,000 clones, over 75% seen once. Sample: CD8+ T cells from peripheral blood mononuclear cells, taken after pregnancy. The receptors derive from a female donor in good health, enrolled as a control in a pregnancy study.

The rearrangement links TRBV2 to TRBJ2-2; 8 positions match TRBD2. Germline-derived CDR1 and CDR2 are SNHLY and FYNNEI. The V gene end was trimmed by 4 bases and the J gene end by 7 bases; junction bases not matched to a gene: 14. The CDR3 is 17 amino acids. The chain's CDR3 is CASSGFEREYENGELFF. DNA for the CDR3: TGTGCCAGCAGTGGATTTGAGCGGGAGTACGAAAACGGGGAGCTGTTTTTT.

The chain couples TRBV29-1 to TRBJ1-1, with D maybe TRBD1 (5 bases). This CDR3 is built from 12 residues. With 3 bases removed from V and 5 bases from J, the gap between germline ends came to 10 bases. From germline, CDR1 is SQVTM and CDR2 ANQGSEA. The CDR3 nucleotides read TGCAGCGTTGACAGGGCAGGGACTGAAGCTTTCTTT. This encodes CSVDRAGTEAFF.

This chain connects TRBV6-4 to TRBJ2-3; 11 nucleotides agree with TRBD2. The ends lost 3 bases at V and 5 bases at J; junction bases unmatched: 4. Germline-derived CDR1 and CDR2 are MRHNA and SNTAGT. The CDR3 sequence is 15 residues long. The CDR3 DNA reads as TGTGCCAGCAGTGAGGGGACTAGCGGAGGAGATACGCAGTATTTT. Translated: CASSEGTSGGDTQYF.

This chain uses TRBV5-1 with TRBJ2-3, with D unresolved. V dropped 4 bases and J dropped 6 bases, with 15 bases sitting between them. The germline CDR1 and CDR2 sequences are SGHRS and YFSETQ. The CDR3 totals 14 residues. Written as DNA, the CDR3 is TGCGCCAGCAGCCTCGAGCTTTCATTCGATACGCAGTATTTT. It translates to CASSLELSFDTQYF. The full variable domain, completed using reference TRBV5-1 and TRBJ2-3, is KAGVTQTPRYLIKTRGQQVTLSCSPISGHRSVSWYQQTPGQGLQFLFEYFSETQRNKGNFPGRFSGRQFSNSRSEMNVSTLELGDSALYLCASSLELSFDTQYFGPGTRLTVL.

The gene calls are TRBV7-9 and TRBJ1-2, with D unresolved. The V and J ends lost 4 bases and 2 bases respectively, with 14 bases between them. Germline-derived CDR1 and CDR2 are SEHNR and FQNEAQ (reference sequence). This CDR3 region has 15 residues. The CDR3 coding sequence is TGTGCCAGCAGCTCTCCCTCCAGGTACAACTATGGCTACACCTTC. It translates to CASSSPSRYNYGYTF.

The J gene is TRBJ2-3, the V gene TRBV11-3; TRBD2 matches 10 bases. V was clipped by 1 base and J by 5 bases; unmatched bases: 9. The V gene's germline CDR1 is SGHNT and CDR2 YENEEA. The length of the CDR3 is 17 residues. CDR3 coding DNA: TGTGCCAGCAGCTTAGGAGGACGGACTAGCGGTGGAGATACGCAGTATTTT. Translation: CASSLGGRTSGGDTQYF.

The V call is TRBV6-6, the J call TRBJ2-5, with 8 bases matching TRBD1. The ends lost 8 bases at V and 2 bases at J; junction bases unmatched: 4. This CDR3 has 13 amino acids. Germline values: CDR1 MNHNY, CDR2 SVGAGI (reference sequence). CDR3: CASRTGKQETQYF. CDR3 nucleotides: TGTGCCAGCCGGACAGGGAAGCAAGAGACCCAGTACTTC.

CDR3 sequence (DNA): TGTGCCAGCAGCTTAGTCGGGGTCCACGAGACCCAGTACTTC. Translating gives CASSLVGVHETQYF. V is TRBV7-9 and J is TRBJ2-5, with TRBD2 as a possible D gene (5 bases). The length of the CDR3 is 14 residues. CDR1 SEHNR and CDR2 FQNEAQ come from the germline V gene (reference sequence). V gave up 1 base and J gave up 5 bases, with 11 bases separating them.

This chain connects TRBV6-5 to TRBJ2-5, with D possibly being TRBD2 (7 bases). Germline V lookup: CDR1 MNHEY, CDR2 SVGAGI. The V end was cut by 2 bases, the J end by 5 bases, with 15 bases between. The CDR3 is 15 amino acids. The chain's CDR3 is CASSYIRGAGETQYF. The CDR3 bases are TGTGCCAGCAGTTACATCCGGGGGGCGGGCGAGACCCAGTACTTC.

V and J are TRBV19 and TRBJ1-1, with D possibly being TRBD1 (5 bases). Trimming stripped 5 bases from V and 0 bases from J, with 16 bases between. Germline V gene lookup returns CDR1 LNHDA and CDR2 SQIVND (reference sequence). CDR3 length: 16 amino acids. CDR3 bases: TGTGCCAGTAGTCCTGGGTGGGGCACTTTGAACACTGAAGCTTTCTTT. Its translation: CASSPGWGTLNTEAFF.

The chain has TRBV2 and TRBJ1-1; no firm D call. The CDR3 runs to 11 residues. CDR1 and CDR2 (germline): SNHLY, FYNNEI. The CDR3 sequence: CDKNTNTEAFF. In nucleotides, the CDR3 is TGTGACAAAAATACGAACACTGAAGCTTTCTTT.

The chain links TRBV30 to TRBJ1-1; TRBD1 is a possible D gene (5 bases). Germline CDR1 is GTSNPN and CDR2 is SVGIG (reference sequence). This CDR3 has 13 residues. The ends were cut back, 5 bases at V and 5 bases at J, with 15 bases in the middle. The CDR3 DNA reads TGTGCCTGGTCCCTACAGGCAGGAACTGAAGCTTTCTTT. This sequence encodes CAWSLQAGTEAFF.

This clone was picked up one time. One end of the junction is discordant with germline, which a read error may explain. This chain uses TRBV19 with TRBJ2-4, with D hard to call. The CDR3 contains 12 residues. CDR1 is LNHDA and CDR2 is SQIVND in the germline V gene (reference sequence). CDR3 sequence (DNA): TGTGCCAGTAGTATAGGGATCGCAGGTTTTAACTTC. This gives the protein CASSIGIAGFNF.

The rearrangement joins TRBV7-9 to TRBJ2-7; D is possibly TRBD2 (6 bases). The CDR3 runs to 13 residues. V was cut by 5 bases and J by 1 base, with 9 bases left in between. Germline V gene data show CDR1 as SEHNR and CDR2 as FQNEAQ (reference sequence). The DNA for the CDR3 is TGTGCCAGCAGCCCAGGAGGGTCCTACGAGCAGTACTTC. It yields the protein CASSPGGSYEQYF.

This sequence joins TRBV13 and TRBJ2-5; D might be TRBD2 (6 bases). V lost 0 bases and J 1 base, leaving 18 bases between the germline ends. Germline V CDR1 and CDR2: PRHDT, FYEKMQ (reference sequence). This CDR3 has 18 amino acids. The CDR3 loop is CASSLGLKFGDSQETQYF. CDR3 nucleotides: TGTGCCAGCAGCTTAGGCCTTAAATTTGGGGACTCCCAAGAGACCCAGTACTTC.

This clone was seen a handful of times. The chain employs TRBV21-1 and TRBJ2-3; the table assigns TRBD2, which was not confirmed against the DNA. TRBV21-1 is assigned pseudogene status. The CDR3 has 15 residues. CDR3 in DNA: TGTGCCAGCATCGCGGGGAAGGCCCGCACAGATACGCAGTATTTT. Protein sequence: CASIAGKARTDTQYF.

The chain couples TRBV9 to TRBJ2-7; TRBD1 might be the D (6 bases). The CDR3 length is 15 residues. Germline values: CDR1 SGDLS, CDR2 YYNGEE. V was trimmed by 0 bases and J by 6 bases, leaving 16 bases between them. DNA for the CDR3: TGTGCCAGCAGCGTAGCTGGGGGCGGCCCCCTCGAGCAGTACTTC. Translating gives CASSVAGGGPLEQYF.

This sequence joins TRBV2 and TRBJ1-5, with D perhaps matching TRBD1 (5 bases). The CDR3 runs to 14 residues. V dropped 7 bases and J dropped 1 base, with 11 bases sitting between them. Germline CDR1 and CDR2: SNHLY and FYNNEI. The chain's CDR3 is CASKREGSNQPQHF. The CDR3 nucleotides are TGTGCCAGCAAAAGGGAGGGGAGCAATCAGCCCCAGCATTTT.

This chain joins TRBV11-1 and TRBJ2-1, with 8 bases that match TRBD2. With V trimmed by 0 bases and J by 6 bases, 7 bases remained unmatched. Germline-derived CDR1 and CDR2 are SGHAT and FQDESV (reference sequence). The length of the CDR3 is 16 residues. The CDR3 is CASSLAAGGLSNEQFF. The DNA of the CDR3 is TGTGCCAGCAGCTTAGCGGCGGGGGGCCTATCCAATGAGCAGTTCTTC.

A word on this clone: The germline gene is not matched at one end of the junction; a read error may be the cause. The V and J genes are TRBV2 and TRBJ1-2; D remains unclear. The CDR3 length is 13 residues. The germline V gene has CDR1 SNHLY and CDR2 FYNNEI. CDR3 bases: TGTGCCAGCAGTGAAGACACAAACTATGGCCACACCTTC. This gives the protein CASSEDTNYGHTF.